The table lists the clone carrying this T cell receptor beta chain with a few counts. The repertoire was sequenced with immunoSEQ multiplex PCR; TCRdb's copy has only in-frame clones and lacks some. The profile shows 150,000 to 200,000 clones, around 87% of them singletons. The sample belongs to a study of blood T cell repertoires in COVID-19. CDR3 size: 15 residues. Germline V gene sequence: CDR1 MGHRA, CDR2 YSYEKL. V was clipped by 0 bases and J by 9 bases, with 17 bases between them. The V and J genes are TRBV4-1 and TRBJ1-2; D remains unclear. Sequences were obtained from peripheral blood. The receptor's source is a man aged 35-49 years with active or convalescent COVID-19. The CDR3 sequence is CASSQEGGYTRSYTF. CDR3 nucleotides: TGCGCCAGCAGCCAAGAGGGAGGTTATACGAGGAGCTACACCTTC.